The 19 T cell receptor beta chains presented below share a single source sample, sequenced in a study of blood T cell repertoires in COVID-19. This table comes from immunoSEQ multiplex PCR, and its TCRdb copy is limited to in-frame clones, with some not included. Here the sample spans approximately 160,000 clones, roughly 72% being singletons. Material: peripheral blood. These receptors all come from a woman aged 80 or older with acute or convalescent COVID-19.

This chain joins TRBV27 and TRBJ2-3, with 11 positions matching TRBD2. The CDR3 extends over 16 amino acids. V lost 5 bases, J lost 0 bases, and 4 bases stayed unmatched. Germline V gene data show CDR1 as MNHEY and CDR2 as SMNVEV (reference sequence). This CDR3 is CASSPGLAESTDTQYF. CDR3 nucleotide sequence: TGTGCCAGCAGTCCGGGACTAGCGGAGAGCACAGATACGCAGTATTTT.

The genes are TRBV6-2 or TRBV6-3 and TRBJ1-4; no reliable D call. This CDR3 has 15 residues. Trimming removed 2 bases at V and 7 bases at J, with 14 bases between. CDR1 and CDR2 from the germline V gene are MNHEY and SVGEGT. The CDR3 is CASSYRGVPGEKLFF. The DNA of the CDR3 is TGTGCCAGCAGTTACCGAGGAGTCCCGGGTGAAAAACTGTTTTTT.

The chain joins TRBV30 to TRBJ1-1; TRBD1 is a possible D gene (5 bases). CDR1 and CDR2 from the germline V gene are GTSNPN and SVGIG (reference sequence). The V end lost 2 bases, the J end lost 4 bases, and 14 bases lay between the germline ends. The CDR3 length is 14 residues. CDR3 sequence: CAWSQGSRATEAFF. Here the CDR3 DNA reads TGTGCCTGGAGTCAAGGGTCCAGGGCCACTGAAGCTTTCTTT.

The chain employs TRBV5-1 and TRBJ2-1; 8 bases fit TRBD2. The germline CDR1 and CDR2 sequences are SGHRS and YFSETQ. This CDR3 contains 14 residues. V lost 0 bases to trimming and J lost 6 bases; unmatched junction nucleotides: 2. The DNA of the CDR3 is TGCGCCAGCAGCTTGGGACTAGCGACCAATGAGCAGTTCTTC. Translating gives CASSLGLATNEQFF.

This clone came up a few times. The gene calls are TRBV24-1 and TRBJ1-2; a weak D match, TRBD1 (6 bases). This CDR3 region has 12 residues. V was shortened by 7 bases and J by 7 bases, with 12 bases between the two germline ends. Germline CDR1 KGHDR, CDR2 SFDVKD. The DNA of the CDR3 is TGTGCCACCAGGGCAGGGGTGAGTGGCTACACCTTC. It yields the protein CATRAGVSGYTF.

For the CDR3, the DNA is TGTGCCATCAGGGGGACAGGGAGAAATTACACCTTC. The encoded protein is CAIRGTGRNYTF. The V gene is TRBV10-3, the J gene TRBJ1-2; 9 positions agree with TRBD1. Trimming removed 6 bases from V and 11 bases from J; junction bases left unmatched: 7. The CDR3 has 12 residues. Germline V lookup: CDR1 ENHRY, CDR2 SYGVKD.

The J gene is TRBJ2-4, the V gene TRBV14, with D tentatively TRBD2 (5 bases). The CDR3 runs to 15 residues. Trimming removed 4 bases at V and 3 bases at J, with 13 bases between. Germline CDR1 is SGHDN and CDR2 is FVKESK. The CDR3 sequence: CASSPSRGDKNIQYF. The CDR3 coding sequence is TGTGCCAGCAGCCCCTCCCGGGGAGACAAAAACATTCAGTACTTC.

The chain employs TRBV30 and TRBJ2-2; TRBD2 matches 12 bases. The germline CDR1 and CDR2 sequences are GTSNPN and SVGIG (reference sequence). The CDR3 extends over 14 amino acids. V lost 8 bases, J lost 5 bases, and 6 bases stayed unmatched. The chain's CDR3 is CAHTGLAGTGELFF. The CDR3, as DNA: TGTGCCCATACGGGACTAGCGGGTACCGGGGAGCTGTTTTTT.

A note on this clone: The sample holds other DNA sequences that translate to the same CDR3. This CDR3 is CASSRQGNTEAFF. The CDR3 nucleotides are TGTGCCAGCAGTAGACAGGGGAACACTGAAGCTTTCTTT. The chain carries TRBV2 and TRBJ1-1; 7 nucleotides match TRBD1. V lost 5 bases and J lost 1; bases outside the gene matches: 1. The CDR3 covers 13 residues. The V gene's germline CDR1 is SNHLY and CDR2 FYNNEI. The entire variable domain, with the rest obtained from reference TRBV2 and TRBJ1-1, is as follows: EPEVTQTPSHQVTQMGQEVILRCVPISNHLYFYWYRQILGQKVEFLVSFYNNEISEKSEIFDDQFSVERPDGSNFTLKIRSTKLEDSAMYFCASSRQGNTEAFFGQGTRLTVV.

This clone was detected only a few times. This chain connects TRBV5-1 to TRBJ1-3, with 7 bases matching TRBD1. The CDR3 has 15 amino acids. Germline V gene lookup returns CDR1 SGHRS and CDR2 YFSETQ. The V gene end was trimmed by 4 bases and the J gene end by 4 bases; junction bases not matched to a gene: 8. CDR3 loop: CASSATGDGGNTIYF. The CDR3 DNA is TGCGCCAGCAGCGCCACAGGGGATGGGGGAAACACCATATATTTT.

This clone was seen a few times. The CDR3 here is CASTRDRATEAFF. As DNA, the CDR3 is TGTGCCAGCACCCGGGACAGGGCGACTGAAGCTTTCTTT. The chain couples TRBV12-3 or TRBV12-4 to TRBJ1-1, with 9 positions matching TRBD1. This CDR3 is built from 13 residues. V dropped 7 bases and J dropped 5; count of bases not matched to a gene: 5.

The CDR3 nucleotides are TGTGCCAGCAGCTTAAGGACTAGCGGGGGAAATGACGAGCAGTACTTC. This sequence encodes CASSLRTSGGNDEQYF. This chain joins TRBV11-2 and TRBJ2-7; 13 bases line up with TRBD2. The CDR3 covers 16 residues. The J segment lost 5 bases and the V segment lost 2 bases, leaving 6 bases of the junction unmatched. Per the germline V gene, CDR1 is SGHAT and CDR2 is FQNNGV.

This clone was seen a few times. The rearrangement uses TRBV16 and TRBJ2-2; D is unclear. The CDR3 totals 13 residues. Trimming stripped 2 bases from V and 7 bases from J, with 8 bases between. Germline CDR1 reads KGHSY; CDR2 reads FQNENV. The CDR3 nucleotides are TGTGCCAGCAGCCAAGCGAACGTCGGGGAGCTGTTTTTT. Translating gives CASSQANVGELFF. The full variable domain, completed using reference TRBV16 and TRBJ2-2, is GEEVAQTPKHLVRGEGQKAKLYCAPIKGHSYVFWYQQVLKNEFKFLISFQNENVFDETGMPKERFSAKCLPNSPCSLEIQATKLEDSAVYFCASSQANVGELFFGEGSRLTVL.

The chain has TRBV11-3 and TRBJ2-5, with a possible D match to TRBD1 (6 bases). V gave up 1 base and J gave up 0 bases, with 9 bases separating them. The CDR3 contains 15 residues. Germline CDR1 and CDR2: SGHNT and YENEEA. The CDR3 nucleotides are TGTGCCAGCAGCTTAGGGACAGCTTACCAAGAGACCCAGTACTTC. This gives the protein CASSLGTAYQETQYF.

This sequence joins TRBV19 and TRBJ1-2; D is undetermined. The CDR3 covers 12 residues. Germline V gene lookup returns CDR1 LNHDA and CDR2 SQIVND (reference sequence). Trimming left V 0 bases short and J 11 bases short, with 10 bases between. CDR3: CASSIEGAGYTF. As DNA, the CDR3 is TGTGCCAGTAGTATAGAGGGCGCGGGGTACACCTTC.

The gene calls are TRBV19 and TRBJ1-1; 8 bases line up with TRBD1. The CDR3 length is 15 residues. Germline lookup yields CDR1 LNHDA and CDR2 SQIVND (reference sequence). V shed 6 bases, J shed 5 bases, and the junction held 11 bases outside the gene matches. CDR3 in DNA: TGTGCCAGTAGGCAACAGGGGGGACTATATACTGAAGCTTTCTTT. As protein: CASRQQGGLYTEAFF.

The V and J genes are TRBV6-5 and TRBJ2-5, with a possible D match to TRBD2 (6 bases). CDR1 is MNHEY, CDR2 SVGAGI, per germline. V was trimmed by 4 bases and J by 4 bases, leaving 16 bases between them. The CDR3 has 15 residues. This chain's CDR3 is CASSWTGTPRETQYF. For the CDR3, the DNA is TGTGCCAGCAGTTGGACCGGGACTCCCAGAGAGACCCAGTACTTC.

This chain links TRBV7-2 with TRBJ1-3; D remains unclear. CDR1 and CDR2 (germline): SGHTA, FQGNSA. Trimming pared 6 bases from V and 3 bases from J, leaving 9 bases between. This CDR3 region has 13 residues. In DNA form, the CDR3 reads TGTGCCAGCAGGGGCAGTCGTGGAAACACCATATATTTT. Translation: CASRGSRGNTIYF. The entire variable domain, with the rest obtained from reference TRBV7-2 and TRBJ1-3, is as follows: GAGVSQSPSNKVTEKGKDVELRCDPISGHTALYWYRQSLGQGLEFLIYFQGNSAPDKSGLPSDRFSAERTGGSVSTLTIQRTQQEDSAVYLCASRGSRGNTIYFGEGSWLTVV.

This chain joins TRBV5-1 and TRBJ1-6; 9 bases match TRBD1. J gave up 10 bases and V 4 bases, and 12 bases lay outside the gene matches. CDR1 SGHRS and CDR2 YFSETQ come from the germline V gene. The length of the CDR3 is 16 residues. The CDR3 region has the DNA TGCGCCAGCAGCATCAGCGGGGGACAGGGAGGATCACCCCTCCACTTT. Protein: CASSISGGQGGSPLHF.